Below, 22 T cell receptor beta chains from the same sample are listed, as sequenced in a study of brain T cells in children with intractable seizures (TCRdb year 2021). This specimen's time point label, interpreted: resected brain tissue, or blood drawn just prior to surgery. The library came from the immunoSEQ multiplex PCR assay. Imported from immuneACCESS, the table was reduced by TCRdb to in-frame sequences with V and J called. These copies leave out some clones; in studies compared against another copy, an unresolved V gene accounts for under half, and the cause of the remainder is not known. In this sample the table shows approximately 60,000 clones, about 96% of which occur a single time. 0.38% of the sample lies in the top ten. Sequenced material: peripheral blood, taken at surgery. Receptors originate from a boy younger than two with focal cortical dysplasia and intractable seizures.

This clone was seen a single time. The chain employs TRBV4-3 and TRBJ2-1; 13 bases are shared with TRBD2. The V gene's germline CDR1 is LGHNA and CDR2 YSLEER. This CDR3 comprises 18 residues. V shed 0 bases, J shed 5 bases, and the junction held 7 bases outside the gene matches. CDR3 in DNA: TGCGCCAGCAGCCAAGATACCGCCGGACTAGCGGGAGACAATGAGCAGTTCTTC. It is translated as CASSQDTAGLAGDNEQFF.

The chain employs TRBV6-2 or TRBV6-3 and TRBJ1-5; D is undetermined. The CDR3 runs 15 residues. The germline V gene encodes CDR1 MNHEY and CDR2 SVGEGT. V shed 2 bases and J shed 3 bases, with 11 bases lying between them. The CDR3 sequence is CASSYLGYDNQPQHF. The CDR3 region has the DNA TGTGCCAGCAGTTACCTCGGGTATGACAATCAGCCCCAGCATTTT.

The rearrangement joins TRBV7-6 to TRBJ2-3; D possibly corresponds to TRBD2 (6 bases). In germline, CDR1 is SGHVS, CDR2 FNYEAQ. The V end was cut by 2 bases, the J end by 6 bases, with 15 bases between. The CDR3 has 15 residues. The CDR3 loop reads CASSLTGLHGDTQYF. The CDR3 region has the DNA TGTGCCAGCAGCTTAACGGGACTCCACGGGGATACGCAGTATTTT.

The CDR3 DNA reads TGTGCCACCAGTGACCTTCATAGCGGGGGGCCCTACGAGCAGTACTTC. It is translated as CATSDLHSGGPYEQYF. This chain connects TRBV24-1 to TRBJ2-7, with 10 nucleotides matching TRBD2. CDR1 and CDR2 from the germline V gene are KGHDR and SFDVKD. The CDR3 spans 16 residues. V lost 4 bases to trimming and J lost 2 bases; unmatched junction nucleotides: 7.

The CDR3 reads CATSSRDYGYTF. In DNA form, the CDR3 reads TGTGCCACCAGTTCGCGGGACTATGGCTACACCTTC. The chain recombines TRBV24-1 with TRBJ1-2; D uncertain. V shed 6 bases and J shed 3 bases, with 7 bases lying between them. The CDR3 is 12 residues long. In germline, CDR1 is KGHDR, CDR2 SFDVKD.

DNA for the CDR3: TGCGCCAGCAGGGAAATTACGAACACTGAAGCTTTCTTT. Residues: CASREITNTEAFF. V usage is TRBV5-1 and J usage is TRBJ1-1; D gene uncertain. Germline V CDR1 and CDR2: SGHRS, YFSETQ. The V end was cut by 5 bases, the J end by 1 base, with 9 bases between. This CDR3 is 13 amino acids long.

The chain carries TRBV5-1 and TRBJ2-1; D unclear. The CDR3 is 15 residues long. CDR1 and CDR2 (germline): SGHRS, YFSETQ. V lost 3 bases to trimming and J lost 2 bases, with 12 bases between them. CDR3 DNA sequence: TGCGCCAGCAGCTCAAGGACGACAACCTACAATGAGCAGTTCTTC. Translated, it gives CASSSRTTTYNEQFF.

V and J are TRBV3-1 (or the pseudogene TRBV3-2) and TRBJ2-6, with 8 bases matching TRBD1. V shed 4 bases, J shed 0 bases, and the junction held 8 bases outside the gene matches. Germline V gene lookup returns CDR1 LGHDT and CDR2 YNNKEL (reference sequence). The CDR3 is 18 amino acids. The CDR3 bases are TGTGCCAGCAGCCGACTCCGGGACAGGACCTCTGGGGCCAACGTCCTGACTTTC. It translates to CASSRLRDRTSGANVLTF.

V and J are TRBV10-3 and TRBJ2-1, with D perhaps TRBD2 (6 bases). V was cut by 4 bases and J by 5 bases, with 6 bases left in between. The CDR3 spans 12 residues. Germline V gene data show CDR1 as ENHRY and CDR2 as SYGVKD. The CDR3 is CAISGTNNEQFF. The CDR3 DNA reads as TGTGCCATCAGTGGGACTAACAATGAGCAGTTCTTC.

The rearrangement joins TRBV13 to TRBJ2-2; TRBD1 matches 8 bases. The V gene's germline CDR1 is PRHDT and CDR2 FYEKMQ (reference sequence). The CDR3 is made up of 14 amino acids. The J segment lost 6 bases and the V segment lost 5 bases, leaving 5 bases of the junction unmatched. The CDR3 protein is CASSTRQGPGELFF. The CDR3 DNA reads TGTGCCAGCAGCACCCGACAGGGGCCCGGGGAGCTGTTTTTT.

This clone was seen once. The chain uses TRBV3-1 (or the pseudogene TRBV3-2) and TRBJ1-6; a weak D match, TRBD1 (5 bases). CDR3 length: 16 amino acids. Deletions cut 4 bases from V and 7 bases from J, with 17 bases between. Germline V gives CDR1 LGHDT, CDR2 YNNKEL (reference sequence). CDR3 sequence (DNA): TGTGCCAGCAGCCTTTCACATGGGGGGATAAATTCACCCCTCCACTTT. It yields the protein CASSLSHGGINSPLHF.

V and J are TRBV10-3 and TRBJ2-7; 16 positions match TRBD2. The CDR3 runs to 18 residues. The germline V gene has CDR1 ENHRY and CDR2 SYGVKD. Unmatched junction bases numbered 10, after V lost 2 bases and J lost 6 bases. CDR3 sequence: CAISEGTSGREDRSEQYF. CDR3 in DNA: TGTGCCATCAGTGAGGGGACTAGCGGGAGGGAAGACCGAAGCGAGCAGTACTTC.

The V and J genes are TRBV5-6 and TRBJ2-3, with TRBD2 identical over 9 bases. The CDR3 spans 16 residues. Unmatched junction bases numbered 11, after V lost 4 bases and J lost 5 bases. Per germline, CDR1 SGHDT and CDR2 YYEEEE. Written as DNA, the CDR3 is TGTGCCAGCAGCCATTTAGCGGGAGAAACTGGAGATACGCAGTATTTT. Protein: CASSHLAGETGDTQYF.

The chain combines TRBV28 with TRBJ1-2; D might be TRBD1 (5 bases). V was clipped by 1 base and J by 6 bases, with 6 bases between them. CDR1 and CDR2 (germline): MDHEN, SYDVKM. This CDR3 is 12 amino acids long. CDR3 bases: TGTGCCAGCAGTTTATTCAGGGATGGCTACACCTTC. Protein product: CASSLFRDGYTF.

Note on this clone: Its ends do not fully match the called genes, so a read error is possible. J is TRBJ2-3 and V is TRBV7-2; TRBD2 might be the D (5 bases). CDR1 and CDR2 from the germline V gene are SGHTA and FQGNSA. There are 14 residues in the CDR3. This CDR3 reads CASSVAFSTDTQYF. The CDR3, as DNA: TGTGCCAGCAGCGTAGCGTTTAGCACAGATACGCAGTATTTT.

The V gene is TRBV28, the J gene TRBJ1-6; possibly TRBD1 for D (5 bases). Germline V lookup: CDR1 MDHEN, CDR2 SYDVKM. This CDR3 has 17 residues. Trimming shortened V by 3 bases and J by 6 bases, and 18 bases separated the two germline ends. The CDR3 DNA reads TGTGCCAGCAGTTTCCGTCGTTCATTGGGGGGTAATTCACCCCTCCACTTT. Translated: CASSFRRSLGGNSPLHF.

The chain has TRBV4-2 and TRBJ2-7; tentative D call: TRBD2 (6 bases). The germline CDR1 and CDR2 sequences are LGHNA and YNFKEQ. The V end was cut by 4 bases, the J end by 0 bases, with 10 bases between. This CDR3 contains 14 residues. The CDR3 nucleotides are TGTGCCAGCAGCCTCCGGAGGGACTCCTACGAGCAGTACTTC. Translation: CASSLRRDSYEQYF.

The chain couples TRBV12-3 or TRBV12-4 to TRBJ2-7; D is tentatively TRBD1 or TRBD2 (5 bases each). The V end lost 5 bases, the J end lost 7 bases, and 12 bases lay between the germline ends. The length of the CDR3 is 12 residues. This CDR3 reads CASSPPGREQYF. DNA for the CDR3: TGTGCCAGCAGTCCGCCGGGGCGGGAGCAGTACTTC.

This rearrangement joins TRBV27 to TRBJ1-2; D gene unclear. CDR1 and CDR2 (germline): MNHEY, SMNVEV (reference sequence). V lost 5 bases and J lost 4, with 14 bases in between. The CDR3 consists of 14 residues. The CDR3 loop is CASSLTQKTYGYTF. CDR3 sequence (DNA): TGTGCCAGCAGTCTAACACAGAAAACCTATGGCTACACCTTC.

V is TRBV4-3 and J is TRBJ2-3; D gene unclear. Germline V gives CDR1 LGHNA, CDR2 YSLEER. CDR3 size: 13 residues. The V end lost 1 base, the J end lost 5 bases, and 7 bases lay between the germline ends. The CDR3 sequence is CASSQVSGDTQYF. In DNA form, the CDR3 reads TGCGCCAGCAGCCAAGTCTCGGGAGATACGCAGTATTTT.

The V and J genes are TRBV7-6 and TRBJ2-1, with 8 nucleotides matching TRBD2. The J segment lost 4 bases and the V segment lost 6 bases, leaving 17 bases of the junction unmatched. The CDR3 runs 18 residues. Germline assignment: CDR1 SGHVS and CDR2 FNYEAQ. CDR3 DNA sequence: TGTGCCAGCAGTAGGGGGGCTAGCGGGTCCAATATTTACAATGAGCAGTTCTTC. Amino acids: CASSRGASGSNIYNEQFF. The full variable domain, in which reference TRBV7-6 and TRBJ2-1 provide the parts outside the CDR3, is GAGVSQSPRYKVTKRGQDVALRCDPISGHVSLYWYRQALGQGPEFLTYFNYEAQQDKSGLPNDRFSAERPEGSISTLTIQRTEQRDSAMYRCASSRGASGSNIYNEQFFGPGTRLTVL.

CDR3: CASSPLRGGVYNEQFF. The CDR3 DNA sequence: TGTGCCAGCAGCCCCTTACGCGGGGGGGTCTACAATGAGCAGTTCTTC. This chain joins TRBV3-1 (or the pseudogene TRBV3-2) and TRBJ2-1; TRBD2 agrees at 9 bases. Germline CDR1 and CDR2: LGHDT and YNNKEL (reference sequence). Losses at the gene ends were 4 bases for V and 3 bases for J; bases not matched to a gene: 7. The CDR3 loop spans 16 amino acids.